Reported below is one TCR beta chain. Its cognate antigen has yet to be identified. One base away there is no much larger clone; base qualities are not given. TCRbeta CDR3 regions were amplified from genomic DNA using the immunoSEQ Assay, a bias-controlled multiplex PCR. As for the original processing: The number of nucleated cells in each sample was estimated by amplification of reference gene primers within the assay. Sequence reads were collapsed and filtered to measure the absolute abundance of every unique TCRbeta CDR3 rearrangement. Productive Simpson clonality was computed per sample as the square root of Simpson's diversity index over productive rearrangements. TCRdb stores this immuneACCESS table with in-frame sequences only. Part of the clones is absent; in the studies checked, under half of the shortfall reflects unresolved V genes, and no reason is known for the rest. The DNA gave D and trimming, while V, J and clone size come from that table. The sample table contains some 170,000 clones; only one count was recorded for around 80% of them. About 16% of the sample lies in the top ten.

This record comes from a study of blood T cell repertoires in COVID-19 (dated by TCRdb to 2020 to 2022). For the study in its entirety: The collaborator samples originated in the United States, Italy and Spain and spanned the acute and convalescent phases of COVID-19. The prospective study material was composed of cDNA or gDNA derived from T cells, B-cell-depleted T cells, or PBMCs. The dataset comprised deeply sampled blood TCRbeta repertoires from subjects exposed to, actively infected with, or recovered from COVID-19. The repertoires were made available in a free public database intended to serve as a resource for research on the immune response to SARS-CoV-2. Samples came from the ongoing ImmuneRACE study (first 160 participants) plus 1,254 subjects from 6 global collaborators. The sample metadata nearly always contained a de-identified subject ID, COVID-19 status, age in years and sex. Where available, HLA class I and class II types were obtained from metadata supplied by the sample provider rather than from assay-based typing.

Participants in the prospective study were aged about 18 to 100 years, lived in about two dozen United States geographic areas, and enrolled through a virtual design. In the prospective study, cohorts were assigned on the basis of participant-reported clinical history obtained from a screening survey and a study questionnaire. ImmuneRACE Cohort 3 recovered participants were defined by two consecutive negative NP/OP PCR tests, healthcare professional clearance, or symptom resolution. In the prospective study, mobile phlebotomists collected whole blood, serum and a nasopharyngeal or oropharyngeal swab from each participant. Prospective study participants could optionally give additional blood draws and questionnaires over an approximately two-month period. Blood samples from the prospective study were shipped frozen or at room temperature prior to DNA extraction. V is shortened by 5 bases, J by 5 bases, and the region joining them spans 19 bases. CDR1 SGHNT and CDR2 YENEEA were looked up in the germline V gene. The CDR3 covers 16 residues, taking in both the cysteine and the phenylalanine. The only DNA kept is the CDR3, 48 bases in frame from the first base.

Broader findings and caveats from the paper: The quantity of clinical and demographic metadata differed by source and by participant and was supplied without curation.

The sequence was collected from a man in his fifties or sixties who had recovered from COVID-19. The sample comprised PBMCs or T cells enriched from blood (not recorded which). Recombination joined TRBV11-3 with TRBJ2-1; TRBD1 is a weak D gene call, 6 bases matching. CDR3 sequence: CASSPFGRQGNNEQFF. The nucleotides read TGTGCCAGCAGCCCGTTCGGGCGTCAGGGGAACAATGAGCAGTTCTTC.